This TCR beta chain was profiled in a study of control samples from healthy donors and cancer patients. This CDR3 has 14 residues. V shed 6 bases and J shed 4 bases, with 15 bases lying between them. Germline assignment: CDR1 SEHNR and CDR2 FQNEAQ (reference sequence). Produced via immunoSEQ multiplex PCR; TCRdb's table is partial and in-frame only. The profile shows 98,000 or so clones, roughly four fifths of them singletons. The TCR comes from a man in his sixties in good health. V and J are TRBV7-9 and TRBJ1-1, with D possibly TRBD1 on 5 matching bases. Material: blood. The CDR3 region is CASSRGTWGTEAFF. The CDR3 nucleotides read TGTGCCAGCAGTCGAGGGACCTGGGGCACTGAAGCTTTCTTT. Full variable domain (missing parts from reference TRBV7-9 and TRBJ1-1): DTGVSQNPRHKITKRGQNVTFRCDPISEHNRLYWYRQTLGQGPEFLTYFQNEAQLEKSRLLSDRFSAERPKGSFSTLEIQRTEQGDSAMYLCASSRGTWGTEAFFGQGTRLTVV.